Listed here are 13 T cell receptor beta chains from one sample, sequenced in a study of blood T cell repertoires in COVID-19. This table comes from immunoSEQ multiplex PCR, and its TCRdb copy is limited to in-frame clones, with some not included. The sample contains some 500,000 clones, about 89% of which appear only once. The sample consisted of peripheral blood. These receptors were collected from a woman aged 45 to 65 with COVID-19, enrolled during active disease.

The chain combines TRBV9 with TRBJ2-5; 10 bases agree with TRBD2. Germline loops: CDR1 SGDLS, CDR2 YYNGEE. CDR3 length: 14 amino acids. With 4 bases clipped from V and 4 bases from J, the junction kept 4 bases outside the gene matches. CDR3 protein: CASSLRLAGETQYF. CDR3 in DNA: TGTGCCAGCAGCTTGCGACTAGCGGGAGAGACCCAGTACTTC. The full variable domain, rest sourced from reference TRBV9 and TRBJ2-5, is DSGVTQTPKHLITATGQRVTLRCSPRSGDLSVYWYQQSLDQGLQFLIQYYNGEERAKGNILERFSAQQFPDLHSELNLSSLELGDSALYFCASSLRLAGETQYFGPGTRLLVL.

The chain employs TRBV6-5 and TRBJ1-2, with 7 bases that match TRBD1. Germline loops: CDR1 MNHEY, CDR2 SVGAGI. This CDR3 is built from 13 residues. The V gene end was trimmed by 2 bases and the J gene end by 8 bases; junction bases not matched to a gene: 5. CDR3 residues: CASSYLDRAGYTF. The DNA of the CDR3 is TGTGCCAGCAGTTACCTTGACAGGGCCGGCTACACCTTC.

This chain links TRBV27 with TRBJ2-1; 7 nucleotides line up with TRBD1. This CDR3 is 14 amino acids long. V lost 5 bases to trimming and J lost 5 bases; unmatched junction nucleotides: 6. Germline loops: CDR1 MNHEY, CDR2 SMNVEV (reference sequence). The CDR3 sequence: CASSPRDSNNEQFF. CDR3 bases: TGTGCCAGCAGTCCTCGGGACAGCAACAATGAGCAGTTCTTC.

The chain links TRBV5-1 to TRBJ2-7; TRBD1 matches at 7 bases. The V segment lost 2 bases and the J segment 6 bases; nucleotides outside the gene matches: 5. The CDR3 loop spans 13 amino acids. Germline V gives CDR1 SGHRS, CDR2 YFSETQ. CDR3 bases: TGCGCCAGCAGCTTCGGGACAGCCGGCGAGCAGTACTTC. Protein product: CASSFGTAGEQYF.

V gene TRBV7-6 combines with J gene TRBJ2-5; TRBD1 matches at 7 bases. The CDR3 runs to 13 residues. Germline CDR1 is SGHVS and CDR2 is FNYEAQ. The V and J ends lost 11 bases and 2 bases, in that order; junction bases with no gene match: 8. CDR3 in amino acids: CAVARGPQETQYF. CDR3 DNA: TGTGCCGTGGCGAGGGGGCCTCAAGAGACCCAGTACTTC.

V usage is TRBV2 and J usage is TRBJ1-2; no reliable D call. V dropped 4 bases and J dropped 2 bases, with 8 bases sitting between them. Germline V gives CDR1 SNHLY, CDR2 FYNNEI. CDR3 length: 13 residues. The CDR3 DNA reads TGTGCCAGCAGTGCCGACATGAACTATGGCTACACCTTC. Translation: CASSADMNYGYTF.

The table lists this clone with a few counts. The chain joins TRBV20-1 to TRBJ1-1, with 7 bases identical to TRBD1. Losses at the gene ends were 6 bases for V and 8 bases for J; bases not matched to a gene: 6. Per germline, CDR1 DFQATT and CDR2 SNEGSKA (reference sequence). The CDR3 is made up of 11 amino acids. In DNA, the CDR3 is TGCAGTGCCTTCACACAGGGGGAAGCTTTCTTT. It translates to CSAFTQGEAFF.

This chain connects TRBV27 to TRBJ1-1, with 7 bases aligning to TRBD1. Germline CDR1 and CDR2: MNHEY and SMNVEV (reference sequence). V shed 3 bases, J shed 5 bases, and the junction held 12 bases outside the gene matches. The CDR3 extends over 16 amino acids. The CDR3 bases are TGTGCCAGCAGTTTGGTGGTTGGGACAGTGTGGACTGAAGCTTTCTTT. Protein sequence: CASSLVVGTVWTEAFF.

The chain has TRBV9 and TRBJ2-2; perhaps TRBD1 as D (5 bases). Germline V gives CDR1 SGDLS, CDR2 YYNGEE. V lost 0 bases and J 4 bases, leaving 13 bases between the germline ends. This CDR3 is built from 16 residues. This chain's CDR3 is CASSVGRGASTGELFF. CDR3 nucleotide sequence: TGTGCCAGCAGCGTAGGAAGGGGCGCTAGCACCGGGGAGCTGTTTTTT.

This clone was seen only a few times. This chain uses TRBV5-6 with TRBJ1-6; D remains unclear. With 8 bases removed from V and 0 bases from J, the gap between germline ends came to 18 bases. This CDR3 region has 17 residues. Per the germline V gene, CDR1 is SGHDT and CDR2 is YYEEEE. The CDR3 nucleotides are TGTGCCAGTATGAGACTTTCCGTTAGCTCCTATAATTCACCCCTCCACTTT. Protein product: CASMRLSVSSYNSPLHF.

The rearrangement uses TRBV9 and TRBJ1-2; 8 positions match TRBD1. V was pared by 4 bases and J by 4 bases, with 9 bases of the junction left unmatched. The CDR3 contains 15 residues. Germline V gene data show CDR1 as SGDLS and CDR2 as YYNGEE. The CDR3 DNA reads as TGTGCCAGCAGCAAGCAACAGGGGGGAGGCTATGGCTACACCTTC. Its translation: CASSKQQGGGYGYTF.

The V gene is TRBV18, the J gene TRBJ1-2, with 7 nucleotides matching TRBD1. J gave up 4 bases and V 6 bases, and 8 bases lay outside the gene matches. Germline V gives CDR1 KGHSH, CDR2 LQKENI. The CDR3 length is 14 residues. The CDR3 bases are TGTGCCAGCTCCACTCGGGACAGCCTCTATGGCTACACCTTC. It specifies CASSTRDSLYGYTF. Combining the CDR3 with reference TRBV18 and TRBJ1-2 gives the whole variable domain NAGVMQNPRHLVRRRGQEARLRCSPMKGHSHVYWYRQLPEEGLKFMVYLQKENIIDESGMPKERFSAEFPKEGPSILRIQQVVRGDSAAYFCASSTRDSLYGYTFGSGTRLTVV.

This chain joins TRBV10-3 and TRBJ1-2; no definite D call. This CDR3 comprises 12 residues. V was trimmed by 3 bases and J by 7 bases, leaving 9 bases between them. Germline V gene data show CDR1 as ENHRY and CDR2 as SYGVKD. The CDR3 coding sequence is TGTGCCATCAGTGACGGGGTTGGTGGCTACACCTTC. This translates into CAISDGVGGYTF.